The 21 T cell receptor beta chains below all came from one sample that was sequenced in a study of T cells expressing NK-cell markers. TCRdb re-called the 5' RACE reads; one entry per CDR3 protein, DNA not given. The table lists more than 120,000 distinct CDR3 sequences. Sequenced sample: blood T cells: a sorted CD56 or NKG2C T cell subset, CD4+ or CD8+ T cells, or bulk PBMC T cells (not recorded which). The receptors were gathered from a man between 18 and 29 years old in good health.

This chain connects TRBV19 to TRBJ1-1. This CDR3 spans 14 amino acids. Germline loops: CDR1 LNHDA, CDR2 SQIVND (reference sequence). CDR3 sequence reads: CASSMVGLNTEAFF. The variable domain in full, completed from reference TRBV19 and TRBJ1-1, reads DGGITQSPKYLFRKEGQNVTLSCEQNLNHDAMYWYRQDPGQGLRLIYYSQIVNDFQKGDIAEGYSVSREKKESFPLTVTSAQKNPTAFYLCASSMVGLNTEAFFGQGTRLTVV.

The chain employs TRBV29-1 and TRBJ1-4; TCRdb lists TRBD1, though no DNA is available to test this call. The CDR3 runs 14 residues. Germline assignment: CDR1 SQVTM and CDR2 ANQGSEA. CDR3 sequence reads: CSAVPRGTNEKLFF.

The rearrangement links TRBV19 to TRBJ1-1. CDR3 length: 13 amino acids. Germline assignment: CDR1 LNHDA and CDR2 SQIVND (reference sequence). The CDR3 spells CASKEGMGTEAFF.

The rearrangement uses TRBV29-1 and TRBJ2-1; TCRdb selects TRBD2, and the lack of DNA leaves this call unchecked. Germline V gives CDR1 SQVTM, CDR2 ANQGSEA. The CDR3 loop spans 12 amino acids. CDR3 protein: CSVVRERREQFF.

The CDR3 region is CASSLAGADNEQFF. The chain employs TRBV10-1 and TRBJ2-1; TCRdb's D gene call, TRBD2, goes unchecked for lack of DNA. Germline CDR1 WNHNN, CDR2 SYGVQD (reference sequence). The CDR3 extends over 14 amino acids.

V gene TRBV15 combines with J gene TRBJ2-1; with no DNA, the TCRdb D assignment of TRBD1 cannot be verified. Germline loops: CDR1 LNHNV, CDR2 YYDKDF (reference sequence). The CDR3 runs 15 residues. The CDR3 spells CATSAQAGTRNEQFF.

The J gene is TRBJ1-1, the V gene TRBV7-9; the TRBD1 assignment by TCRdb is unverifiable without DNA. The CDR3 totals 15 residues. CDR1 is SEHNR and CDR2 is FQNEAQ in the germline V gene (reference sequence). The CDR3 loop is CASSSFRDLNTEAFF.

The V and J genes are TRBV10-3 and TRBJ1-1; TCRdb's assignment of TRBD1 cannot be checked, as there is no DNA. CDR1 is ENHRY and CDR2 is SYGVKD in the germline V gene. This CDR3 spans 11 amino acids. The CDR3 spells CAIMGGTEAFF.

The rearrangement uses TRBV12-3 or TRBV12-4 and TRBJ2-6; absent DNA, TCRdb's TRBD1 call cannot be checked. This CDR3 spans 17 amino acids. The CDR3 here is CASSSTGSYSGANVLTF.

The rearrangement uses TRBV6-2 or TRBV6-3 and TRBJ2-1. Germline V gene data show CDR1 as MNHEY and CDR2 as SVGEGT. This CDR3 has 13 amino acids. This CDR3 reads CASSYARTAEQFF.

The rearrangement links TRBV10-3 to TRBJ1-1; without DNA, the TCRdb call of TRBD1 cannot be checked. The CDR3 length is 15 residues. The V gene's germline CDR1 is ENHRY and CDR2 SYGVKD. CDR3 region: CAISESKTGDTEAFF.

CDR3 residues: CSVEDGHGYTF. J is TRBJ1-2 and V is TRBV29-1. Germline CDR1 reads SQVTM; CDR2 reads ANQGSEA. CDR3 length: 11 residues.

The gene calls are TRBV20-1 and TRBJ2-5. The V gene's germline CDR1 is DFQATT and CDR2 SNEGSKA (reference sequence). The CDR3 contains 12 residues. CDR3 in amino acids: CSASMYQETQYF.

CDR3 region: CASSSIGLAGSSGSYNEQFF. The chain combines TRBV6-2 or TRBV6-3 with TRBJ2-1; there is no DNA to check the TCRdb D call of TRBD2. This CDR3 region has 20 residues. Germline lookup yields CDR1 MNHEY and CDR2 SVGEGT.

The rearrangement uses TRBV11-2 and TRBJ1-2; with no DNA, the TCRdb D assignment of TRBD1 cannot be verified. The CDR3 contains 11 residues. Per the germline V gene, CDR1 is SGHAT and CDR2 is FQNNGV. CDR3 amino acids: CASSLQGAYTF. The complete variable domain, with remaining parts taken from reference TRBV11-2 and TRBJ1-2, reads EAGVAQSPRYKIIEKRQSVAFWCNPISGHATLYWYQQILGQGPKLLIQFQNNGVVDDSQLPKDRFSAERLKGVDSTLKIQPAKLEDSAVYLCASSLQGAYTFGSGTRLTVV.

The chain recombines TRBV7-9 with TRBJ2-3; the TCRdb D gene call, TRBD2, has no DNA to confirm it. This CDR3 is built from 16 residues. Germline CDR1 SEHNR, CDR2 FQNEAQ (reference sequence). This chain's CDR3 is CASIASGTSRTDTQYF.

This CDR3 reads CASSIQGTYQETQYF. V is TRBV7-9 and J is TRBJ2-5; TCRdb picks TRBD1, but there is no DNA to check that call. The CDR3 is 15 amino acids. Germline-derived CDR1 and CDR2 are SEHNR and FQNEAQ (reference sequence). The full variable domain, with the rest looked up from reference TRBV7-9 and TRBJ2-5, is DTGVSQNPRHKITKRGQNVTFRCDPISEHNRLYWYRQTLGQGPEFLTYFQNEAQLEKSRLLSDRFSAERPKGSFSTLEIQRTEQGDSAMYLCASSIQGTYQETQYFGPGTRLLVL.

The V gene is TRBV29-1, the J gene TRBJ2-7; checking the TCRdb D call of TRBD2 is not possible without DNA. Germline CDR1 and CDR2: SQVTM and ANQGSEA. The CDR3 covers 13 residues. The CDR3 spells CSVLSGRAYEQYF.

The V gene is TRBV3-1, the J gene TRBJ2-1; TCRdb lists TRBD2, though no DNA is available to test this call. This CDR3 has 16 amino acids. The germline V gene encodes CDR1 LGHDT and CDR2 YNNKEL (reference sequence). CDR3 sequence: CASSQEFSGRAAEQFF.

The chain recombines TRBV7-9 with TRBJ1-1; without DNA, the TCRdb call of TRBD1 cannot be checked. From germline, CDR1 is SEHNR and CDR2 FQNEAQ (reference sequence). This CDR3 spans 16 amino acids. CDR3 amino acids: CASSPPQPTVNTEAFF.

The chain couples TRBV12-3 or TRBV12-4 to TRBJ1-4; TCRdb's assignment of TRBD1 cannot be checked, as there is no DNA. The CDR3 covers 17 residues. CDR3 region: CASSPHRDGTENEKLFF.